This T cell receptor (beta chain) was sequenced for a study of T cell responses to AZD1222 COVID-19 vaccine. General study findings and limits: As reported, nearly half of all spike-specific TCRs target variant regions that are unmutated.

Remarks on this clone: The antigen is undetermined.

Trimming removed 5 bases from V and 5 bases from J, with 7 bases in between. The CDR3 extends over 12 amino acids. Sequenced by immunoSEQ multiplex PCR; TCRdb stores in-frame clones only, minus some. The sample shows some 110,000 clones, almost 95% of them seen only once. Specimen: peripheral blood, collected 28 days after the second AZD1222 dose. J is TRBJ1-5 and V is TRBV12-3 or TRBV12-4; D is undetermined. The TCR was taken from an adult who received the AZD1222 COVID-19 vaccine. The CDR3, as DNA: TGTGCCAGCAGTGCTATGGATCAGCCCCAGCATTTT. This codes for CASSAMDQPQHF.